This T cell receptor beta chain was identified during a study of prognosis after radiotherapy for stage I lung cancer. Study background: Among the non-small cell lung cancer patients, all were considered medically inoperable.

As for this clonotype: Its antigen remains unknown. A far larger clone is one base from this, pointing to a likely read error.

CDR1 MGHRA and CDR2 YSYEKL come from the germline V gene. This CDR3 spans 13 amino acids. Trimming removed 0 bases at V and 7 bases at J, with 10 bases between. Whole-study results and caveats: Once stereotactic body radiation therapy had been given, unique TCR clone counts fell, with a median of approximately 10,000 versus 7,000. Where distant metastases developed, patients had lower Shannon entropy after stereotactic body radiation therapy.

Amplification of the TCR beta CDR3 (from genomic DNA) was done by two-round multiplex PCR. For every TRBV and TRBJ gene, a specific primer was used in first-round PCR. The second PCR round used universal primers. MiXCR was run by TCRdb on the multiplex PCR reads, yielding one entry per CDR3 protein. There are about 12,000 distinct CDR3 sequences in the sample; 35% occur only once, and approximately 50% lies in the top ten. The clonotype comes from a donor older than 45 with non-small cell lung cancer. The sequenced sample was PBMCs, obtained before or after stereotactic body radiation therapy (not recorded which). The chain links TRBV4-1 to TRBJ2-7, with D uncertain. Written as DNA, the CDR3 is TGCGCCAGCAGCCAAGATTATAGCAATGAGCAGTACTTC. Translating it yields CASSQDYSNEQYF.